A single sample is the source of the 13 T cell receptor beta chains below, sequenced in a study of Ad26.COV2.S vaccination and SARS-CoV-2 variants. Described treatment: around 19 received Ad26.COV2.S at low or high dose, single or two shots; 5 received placebo; per-sample allocation not given. Day 63 after the first vaccine or placebo injection was the time point for sampling. Clones were sequenced by immunoSEQ multiplex PCR, and TCRdb holds only the in-frame ones, with some missing. The sample has 510,000 or so clones, approximately 90% seen once. Source: peripheral blood, taken in a trial of Ad26.COV2.S vaccine versus placebo. Source of these receptors: a person between 18 and 65 years old who received the Ad26.COV2.S COVID-19 vaccine or a placebo.

The chain carries TRBV2 and TRBJ2-7; no clear D gene. The CDR3 totals 11 residues. The germline gives CDR1 SNHLY, CDR2 FYNNEI. Trimming removed 4 bases at V and 3 bases at J, with 4 bases between. The CDR3 nucleotides are TGTGCCAGCAGTGCGCTCTACGAGCAGTACTTC. It yields the protein CASSALYEQYF.

The genes are TRBV5-4 and TRBJ1-2; D not certain. The CDR3 runs 13 residues. The germline V gene encodes CDR1 SGHNT and CDR2 YYREEE (reference sequence). V dropped 2 bases and J dropped 5 bases, with 10 bases sitting between them. CDR3 nucleotide sequence: TGTGCCAGCAGCTTAACAGATTCTTATGGCTACACCTTC. Translation: CASSLTDSYGYTF.

The chain has TRBV6-5 and TRBJ1-2; no reliable D call. The germline gives CDR1 MNHEY, CDR2 SVGAGI. The CDR3 runs to 11 residues. V was trimmed by 10 bases and J by 2 bases, leaving 8 bases between them. In DNA, the CDR3 is TGTGCCACCACTTGGAACTATGGCTACACCTTC. This translates into CATTWNYGYTF.

The chain recombines TRBV19 with TRBJ2-3; the D gene is possibly TRBD2 (7 bases). V was shortened by 4 bases and J by 0 bases, with 14 bases between the two germline ends. The CDR3 runs 16 residues. Germline V gene lookup returns CDR1 LNHDA and CDR2 SQIVND (reference sequence). The CDR3 reads CASSTRGGVSTDTQYF. The CDR3 DNA follows: TGTGCCAGTAGTACCCGAGGGGGGGTCAGCACAGATACGCAGTATTTT.

V gene TRBV5-4 combines with J gene TRBJ1-1; unclear D gene. V was trimmed by 0 bases and J by 1 base, leaving 7 bases between them. CDR3 length: 14 amino acids. Germline V CDR1 and CDR2: SGHNT, YYREEE (reference sequence). The CDR3 sequence: CASSLGIPNTEAFF. The CDR3, as DNA: TGTGCCAGCAGCTTGGGGATCCCGAACACTGAAGCTTTCTTT.

The genes are TRBV5-1 and TRBJ2-3; TRBD2 matches at 8 bases. J lost 4 bases, V lost 3 bases, and 13 bases had no gene match. The length of the CDR3 is 17 residues. The V gene's germline CDR1 is SGHRS and CDR2 YFSETQ. The CDR3 here is CASSWQFSGTGSDTQYF. The CDR3, as DNA: TGCGCCAGCAGCTGGCAATTTAGCGGGACGGGGTCAGATACGCAGTATTTT.

This sequence joins TRBV7-3 and TRBJ2-1; 7 nucleotides align to TRBD2. The CDR3 has 15 amino acids. Looked up from germline, CDR1 is SGHTA and CDR2 is FQGTGA. The V gene end was trimmed by 1 base and the J gene end by 1 base; junction bases not matched to a gene: 1. The CDR3 region has the DNA TGTGCCAGCAGCTTAAGCGGGAGTTCCTACAATGAGCAGTTCTTC. Protein sequence: CASSLSGSSYNEQFF.

The V gene is TRBV19, the J gene TRBJ1-5, with unresolved D. This CDR3 has 14 residues. V was shortened by 3 bases and J by 4 bases, with 10 bases between the two germline ends. Germline CDR1 reads LNHDA; CDR2 reads SQIVND (reference sequence). The CDR3 sequence: CASSITGRNQPQHF. The CDR3 DNA reads as TGTGCCAGTAGTATCACGGGAAGGAATCAGCCCCAGCATTTT.

The chain has TRBV7-2 and TRBJ2-1; D ambiguous. This CDR3 comprises 15 residues. V shed 3 bases and J shed 4 bases, with 13 bases lying between them. Per the germline V gene, CDR1 is SGHTA and CDR2 is FQGNSA. The CDR3 DNA follows: TGTGCCAGCAGCTTCTTGAACCCCCGTTACAATGAGCAGTTCTTC. Translating gives CASSFLNPRYNEQFF.

The V gene is TRBV5-8, the J gene TRBJ2-5, with 11 bases matching TRBD2. The CDR3 runs 15 residues. In germline, CDR1 is SGHTS, CDR2 YDEGEE. Trimming took 4 bases from V and 3 from J; bases not matched to a gene: 5. CDR3 nucleotide sequence: TGTGCCAGCAGCCCATCGGGACTAGCGGAAGAGACCCAGTACTTC. This translates into CASSPSGLAEETQYF.

CDR3 sequence: CATSRDLVGSYGYTF. CDR3 DNA: TGTGCCACCAGCAGAGATTTGGTAGGCAGCTATGGCTACACCTTC. J is TRBJ1-2 and V is TRBV15; D is ambiguous. CDR3 length: 15 amino acids. V lost 0 bases and J lost 4, with 12 bases in between. Germline V CDR1 and CDR2: LNHNV, YYDKDF (reference sequence).

The V and J genes are TRBV25-1 and TRBJ1-2; the D is unclear. The CDR3 extends over 16 amino acids. The ends were cut back, 3 bases at V and 4 bases at J, with 18 bases in the middle. Per germline, CDR1 MGHDK and CDR2 SYGVNS. Here the CDR3 reads CASSDPSRPEGYGYTF. The DNA of the CDR3 is TGTGCCAGCAGTGACCCAAGCCGACCTGAGGGCTATGGCTACACCTTC.

There are a few counts of this clone. The chain couples TRBV24-1 to TRBJ1-5, with TRBD1 as a possible D gene (6 bases). The CDR3 has 14 residues. V dropped 4 bases and J dropped 2 bases, with 8 bases sitting between them. Germline CDR1 is KGHDR and CDR2 is SFDVKD. CDR3 loop: CATSEPGGNQPQHF. The CDR3 DNA reads TGTGCCACCAGTGAGCCAGGGGGCAATCAGCCCCAGCATTTT.